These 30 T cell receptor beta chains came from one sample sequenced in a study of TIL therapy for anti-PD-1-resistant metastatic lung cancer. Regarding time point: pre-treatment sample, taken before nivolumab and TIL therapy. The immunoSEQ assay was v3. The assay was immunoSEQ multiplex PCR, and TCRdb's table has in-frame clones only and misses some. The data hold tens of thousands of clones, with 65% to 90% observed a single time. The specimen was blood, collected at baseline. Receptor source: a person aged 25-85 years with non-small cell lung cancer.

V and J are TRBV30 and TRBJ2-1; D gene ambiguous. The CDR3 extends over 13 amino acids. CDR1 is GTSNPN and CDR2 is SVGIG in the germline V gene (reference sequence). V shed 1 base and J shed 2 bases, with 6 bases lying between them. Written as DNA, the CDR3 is TGTGCCTGGAGTGCCCAGGCCTACAATGAGCAGTTCTTC. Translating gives CAWSAQAYNEQFF.

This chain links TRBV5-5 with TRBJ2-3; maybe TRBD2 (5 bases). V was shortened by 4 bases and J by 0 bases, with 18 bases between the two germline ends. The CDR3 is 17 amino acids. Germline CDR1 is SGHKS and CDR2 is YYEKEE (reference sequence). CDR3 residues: CASSVGLTLTSTDTQYF. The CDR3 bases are TGTGCCAGCAGCGTTGGACTCACGTTAACTAGCACAGATACGCAGTATTTT. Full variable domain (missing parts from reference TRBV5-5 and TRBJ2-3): DAGVTQSPTHLIKTRGQQVTLRCSPISGHKSVSWYQQVLGQGPQFIFQYYEKEERGRGNFPDRFSARQFPNYSSELNVNALLLGDSALYLCASSVGLTLTSTDTQYFGPGTRLTVL.

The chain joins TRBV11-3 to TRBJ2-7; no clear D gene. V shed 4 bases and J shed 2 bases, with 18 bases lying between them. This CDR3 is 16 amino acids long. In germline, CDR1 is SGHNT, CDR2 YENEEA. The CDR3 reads CASSSPHTILPYEQYF. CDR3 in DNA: TGTGCCAGCAGCTCCCCCCACACTATTCTTCCCTACGAGCAGTACTTC.

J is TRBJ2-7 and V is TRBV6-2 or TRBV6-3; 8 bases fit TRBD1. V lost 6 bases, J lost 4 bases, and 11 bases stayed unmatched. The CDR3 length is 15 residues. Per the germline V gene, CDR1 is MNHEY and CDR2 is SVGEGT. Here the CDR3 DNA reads TGTGCCAGCAGCCTAAGGACAGGGTTGGGTTACGAGCAGTACTTC. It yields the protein CASSLRTGLGYEQYF.

The CDR3, as DNA: TGTGCCAGCAGCCGGGGGACAGGGGGAGTCTCTGAAGCTTTCTTT. Translation gives CASSRGTGGVSEAFF. The gene calls are TRBV3-1 (or the pseudogene TRBV3-2) and TRBJ1-1; 11 bases line up with TRBD1. The V segment lost 4 bases and the J segment 6 bases; nucleotides outside the gene matches: 7. The CDR3 is 15 residues long. CDR1 LGHDT and CDR2 YNNKEL come from the germline V gene (reference sequence).

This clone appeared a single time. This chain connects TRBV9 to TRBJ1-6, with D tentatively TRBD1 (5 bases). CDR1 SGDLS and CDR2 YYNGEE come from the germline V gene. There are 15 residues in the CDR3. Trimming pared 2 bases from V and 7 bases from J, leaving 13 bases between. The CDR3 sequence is CASSVGAGENSPLHF. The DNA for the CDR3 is TGTGCCAGCAGCGTCGGGGCAGGCGAGAATTCACCCCTCCACTTT.

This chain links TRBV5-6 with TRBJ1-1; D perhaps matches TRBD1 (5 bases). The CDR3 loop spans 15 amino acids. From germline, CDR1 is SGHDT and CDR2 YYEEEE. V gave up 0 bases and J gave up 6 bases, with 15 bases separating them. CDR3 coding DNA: TGTGCCAGCAGCTTGGGGGGACCCGCGGTCTCTGAAGCTTTCTTT. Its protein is CASSLGGPAVSEAFF.

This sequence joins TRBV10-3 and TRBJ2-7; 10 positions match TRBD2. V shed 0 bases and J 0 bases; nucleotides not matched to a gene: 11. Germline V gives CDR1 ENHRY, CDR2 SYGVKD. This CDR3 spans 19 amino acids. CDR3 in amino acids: CAISESTRGSGRSSYEQYF. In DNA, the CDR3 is TGTGCCATCAGTGAGTCGACTCGAGGTAGCGGGAGGAGCTCCTACGAGCAGTACTTC.

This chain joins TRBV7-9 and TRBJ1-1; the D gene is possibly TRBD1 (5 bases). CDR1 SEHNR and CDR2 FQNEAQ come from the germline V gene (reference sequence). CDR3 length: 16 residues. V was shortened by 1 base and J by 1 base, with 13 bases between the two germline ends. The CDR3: CASSLGDSLRNTEAFF. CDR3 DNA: TGTGCCAGCAGCTTAGGGGACTCACTCCGGAACACTGAAGCTTTCTTT.

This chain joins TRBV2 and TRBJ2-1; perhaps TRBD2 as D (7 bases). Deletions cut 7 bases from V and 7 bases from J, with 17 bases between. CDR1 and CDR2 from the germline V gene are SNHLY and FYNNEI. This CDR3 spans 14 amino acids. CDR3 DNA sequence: TGTGCCAGCACCCTACGGGGGGCGCGGAATGAGCAGTTCTTC. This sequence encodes CASTLRGARNEQFF.

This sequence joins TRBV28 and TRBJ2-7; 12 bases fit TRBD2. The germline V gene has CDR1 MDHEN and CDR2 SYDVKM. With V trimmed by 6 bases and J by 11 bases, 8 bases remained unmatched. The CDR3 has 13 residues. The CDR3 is CASSRGASGREYF. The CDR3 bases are TGTGCCAGCAGCCGAGGGGCTAGCGGGAGGGAGTACTTC.

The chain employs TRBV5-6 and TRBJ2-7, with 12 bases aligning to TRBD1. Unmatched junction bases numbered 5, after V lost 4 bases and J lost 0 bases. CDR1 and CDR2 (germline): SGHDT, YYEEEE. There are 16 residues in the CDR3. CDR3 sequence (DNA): TGTGCCAGCAGCAAGGGACAGGGGGCCAGCTCCTACGAGCAGTACTTC. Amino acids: CASSKGQGASSYEQYF.

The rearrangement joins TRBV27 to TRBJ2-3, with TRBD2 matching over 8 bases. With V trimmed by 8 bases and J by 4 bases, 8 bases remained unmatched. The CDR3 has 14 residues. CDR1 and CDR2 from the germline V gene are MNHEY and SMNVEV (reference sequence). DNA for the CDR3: TGTGCCAGCGGGCCCGCGGGGGGATCAGATACGCAGTATTTT. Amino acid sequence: CASGPAGGSDTQYF.

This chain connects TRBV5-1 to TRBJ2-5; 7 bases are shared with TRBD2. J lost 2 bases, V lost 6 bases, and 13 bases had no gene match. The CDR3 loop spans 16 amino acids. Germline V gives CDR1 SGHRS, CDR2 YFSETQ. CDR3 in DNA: TGCGCCAGCACTGGAGGCGGGGGTGGAGGGCAAGAGACCCAGTACTTC. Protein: CASTGGGGGGQETQYF.

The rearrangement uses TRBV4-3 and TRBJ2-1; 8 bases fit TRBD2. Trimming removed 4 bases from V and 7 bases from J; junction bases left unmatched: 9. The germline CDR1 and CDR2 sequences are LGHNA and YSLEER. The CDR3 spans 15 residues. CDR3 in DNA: TGCGCCAGCAGCCCTGGGAGGGCGGGGGGAAATGAGCAGTTCTTC. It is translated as CASSPGRAGGNEQFF.

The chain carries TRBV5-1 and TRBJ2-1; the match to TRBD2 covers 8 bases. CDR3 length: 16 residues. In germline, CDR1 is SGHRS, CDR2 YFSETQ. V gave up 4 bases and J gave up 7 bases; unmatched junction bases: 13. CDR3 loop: CASSPQFWRGDNEQFF. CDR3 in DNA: TGCGCCAGCAGCCCCCAATTCTGGCGGGGGGATAATGAGCAGTTCTTC.

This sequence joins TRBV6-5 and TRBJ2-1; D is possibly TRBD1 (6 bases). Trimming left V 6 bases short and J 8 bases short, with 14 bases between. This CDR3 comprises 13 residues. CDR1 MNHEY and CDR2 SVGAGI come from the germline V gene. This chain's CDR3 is CASRDNRVHEQFF. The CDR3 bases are TGTGCCAGCAGGGACAACAGGGTACATGAGCAGTTCTTC.

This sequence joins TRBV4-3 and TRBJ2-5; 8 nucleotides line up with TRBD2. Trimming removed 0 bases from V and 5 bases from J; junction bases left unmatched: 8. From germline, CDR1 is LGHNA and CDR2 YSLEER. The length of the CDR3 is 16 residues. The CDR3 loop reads CASSQDRAGLDETQYF. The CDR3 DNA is TGCGCCAGCAGCCAAGATAGGGCGGGACTAGACGAGACCCAGTACTTC.

CDR3 sequence: CASSQDWVRTDTQYF. DNA for the CDR3: TGCGCCAGCAGCCAAGACTGGGTCCGGACAGATACGCAGTATTTT. The chain uses TRBV4-3 and TRBJ2-3; D unresolved. The length of the CDR3 is 15 residues. Trimming stripped 0 bases from V and 3 bases from J, with 10 bases between. Germline assignment: CDR1 LGHNA and CDR2 YSLEER.

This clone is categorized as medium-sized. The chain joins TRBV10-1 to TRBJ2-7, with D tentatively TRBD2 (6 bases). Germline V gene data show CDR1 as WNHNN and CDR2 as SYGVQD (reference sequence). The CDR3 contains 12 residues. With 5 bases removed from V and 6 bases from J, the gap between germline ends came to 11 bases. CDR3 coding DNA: TGCGCCAGCAGTCGGGGGTCGTCCGAGCAGTACTTC. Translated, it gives CASSRGSSEQYF.

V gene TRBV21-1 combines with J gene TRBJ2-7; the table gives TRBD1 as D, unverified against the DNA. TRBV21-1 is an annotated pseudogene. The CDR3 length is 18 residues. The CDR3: CASSKARHSGTGTYEQYF. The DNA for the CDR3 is TGTGCCAGCAGCAAAGCGAGACATTCCGGGACAGGGACGTACGAGCAGTACTTC.

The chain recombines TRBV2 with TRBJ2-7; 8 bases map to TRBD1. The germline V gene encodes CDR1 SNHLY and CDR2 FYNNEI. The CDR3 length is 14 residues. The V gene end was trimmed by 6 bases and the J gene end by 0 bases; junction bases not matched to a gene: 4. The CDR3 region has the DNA TGTGCCAGCAGCAGACAGGGGACCTCCTACGAGCAGTACTTC. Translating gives CASSRQGTSYEQYF.

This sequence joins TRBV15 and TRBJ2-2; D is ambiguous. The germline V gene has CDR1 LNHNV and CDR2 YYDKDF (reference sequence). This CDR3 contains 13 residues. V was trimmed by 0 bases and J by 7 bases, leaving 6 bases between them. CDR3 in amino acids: CATSRDRNGELFF. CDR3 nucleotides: TGTGCCACCAGCAGAGATCGCAACGGGGAGCTGTTTTTT. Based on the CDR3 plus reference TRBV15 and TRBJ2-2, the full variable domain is DAMVIQNPRYQVTQFGKPVTLSCSQTLNHNVMYWYQQKSSQAPKLLFHYYDKDFNNEADTPDNFQSRRPNTSFCFLDIRSPGLGDTAMYLCATSRDRNGELFFGEGSRLTVL.

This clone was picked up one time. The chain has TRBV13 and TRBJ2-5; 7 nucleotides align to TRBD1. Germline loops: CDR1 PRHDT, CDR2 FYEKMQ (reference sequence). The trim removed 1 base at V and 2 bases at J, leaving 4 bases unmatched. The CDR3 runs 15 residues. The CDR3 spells CASSLDRGVQETQYF. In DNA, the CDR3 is TGTGCCAGCAGCTTAGACAGGGGAGTTCAAGAGACCCAGTACTTC.

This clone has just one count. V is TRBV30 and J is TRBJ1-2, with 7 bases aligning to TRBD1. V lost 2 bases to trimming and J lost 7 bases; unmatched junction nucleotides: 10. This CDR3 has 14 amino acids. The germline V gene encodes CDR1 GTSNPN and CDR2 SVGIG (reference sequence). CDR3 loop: CAWSKGGTATGYTF. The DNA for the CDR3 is TGTGCCTGGAGTAAAGGCGGGACAGCGACTGGCTACACCTTC. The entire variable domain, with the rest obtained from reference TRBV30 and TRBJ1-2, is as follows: SQTIHQWPATLVQPVGSPLSLECTVEGTSNPNLYWYRQAAGRGLQLLFYSVGIGQISSEVPQNLSASRPQDRQFILSSKKLLLSDSGFYLCAWSKGGTATGYTFGSGTRLTVV.

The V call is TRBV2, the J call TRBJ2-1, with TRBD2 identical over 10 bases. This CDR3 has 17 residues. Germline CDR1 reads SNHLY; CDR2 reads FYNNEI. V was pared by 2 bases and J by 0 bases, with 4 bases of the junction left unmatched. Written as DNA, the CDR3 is TGTGCCAGCAGTGAACTAGCGGGGGAACCCTCCTACAATGAGCAGTTCTTC. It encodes CASSELAGEPSYNEQFF.

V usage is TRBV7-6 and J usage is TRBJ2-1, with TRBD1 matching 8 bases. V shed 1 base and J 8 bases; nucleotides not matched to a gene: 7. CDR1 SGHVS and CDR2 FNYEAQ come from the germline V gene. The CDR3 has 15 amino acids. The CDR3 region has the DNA TGTGCCAGCAGCTTAGTCTTACAGGGGGTCGATGAGCAGTTCTTC. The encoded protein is CASSLVLQGVDEQFF.

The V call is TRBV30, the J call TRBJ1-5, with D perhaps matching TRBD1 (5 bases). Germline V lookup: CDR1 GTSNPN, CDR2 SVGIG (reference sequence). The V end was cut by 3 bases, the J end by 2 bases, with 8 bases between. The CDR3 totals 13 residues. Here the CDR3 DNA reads TGTGCCTGGAGCGGGGACGGCAATCAGCCCCAGCATTTT. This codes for CAWSGDGNQPQHF.

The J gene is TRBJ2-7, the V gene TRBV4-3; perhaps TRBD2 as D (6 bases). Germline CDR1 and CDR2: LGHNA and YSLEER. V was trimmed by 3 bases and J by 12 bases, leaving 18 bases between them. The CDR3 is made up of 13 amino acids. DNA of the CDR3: TGCGCCAGCAGCCACGATGGTACCGGGGGAATGTACTTC. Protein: CASSHDGTGGMYF.

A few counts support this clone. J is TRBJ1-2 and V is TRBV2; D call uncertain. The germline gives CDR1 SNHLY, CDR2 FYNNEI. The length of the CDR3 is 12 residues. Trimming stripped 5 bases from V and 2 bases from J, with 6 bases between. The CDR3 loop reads CASSSDNYGYTF. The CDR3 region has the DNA TGTGCCAGCAGTAGTGACAACTATGGCTACACCTTC.